This TCR beta chain was identified in a study of graft-versus-host responses after intestinal transplantation (dated by TCRdb to the early 2020s). About the investigation overall: The transplants that recipients received were multivisceral, liver-intestinal, or isolated intestinal. To identify alloreactive clones, pre-transplant mixed lymphocyte reaction products were sequenced and then compared with unstimulated pre-transplant donor and recipient T cells. Instead of going to the commercial service, samples from a few later patients were sequenced in-house on an Illumina MiSeq and processed with MiXCR. A peak of at least 4% donor T cells among recipient peripheral blood mononuclear cells was the definition used for donor T cell macrochimerism. Every recipient was given anti-thymocyte globulin induction, followed by approximately 3 years of maintenance tacrolimus and steroids. After intestinal transplantation, graft-versus-host and host-versus-graft alloreactive T cell clones in the graft, circulation and bone marrow were tracked using bulk TCR-beta CDR3 sequencing. Of the roughly 23 intestinal transplant recipients enrolled in the cohort, one of whom was a retransplant, 3 patients without pretransplant specimens were excluded.

Per the publication, the time point label means: cells obtained before transplantation from donor or recipient. CD3+CD4+ and CD3+CD8+ populations were FACS-sorted from unstimulated pre-transplant donor and recipient cells taken from spleen or lymph nodes. Via the germline V gene, CDR1 is MDHEN and CDR2 SYDVKM. Trimming takes 2 bases off V and 8 bases off J; junction bases not matched to a gene: 15. The CDR3 contains 17 residues, cysteine and phenylalanine counted. Kept here is only the CDR3 DNA, which spans 51 bases and is read in frame from base 1. Overall results and qualifications from the work: GvH clones were detected in recipient bone marrow, and some appeared earlier in ileal mucosa or blood, consistent with an intestinal mucosal origin. High GvH to HvG T cell clonal ratios were observed in the allografts of patients with donor T cell macrochimerism. Early after transplant, peak levels of circulating GvH clones were found to be associated with declines in HvG clones. Conclusions were limited by the relatively low number and heterogeneity of intestinal transplant patients.

Turning to this clone: This clone's antigen is unknown. No qualities accompany the bases; no much larger clone lies one base away.

Preparation of the library involved the immunoSEQ multiplex PCR assay. For most patients, genomic DNA was isolated using the Qiagen DNeasy Blood and Tissue Kit and was shipped frozen to Adaptive Biotechnologies for TCR sequencing. For most patients, high-throughput TCR-beta CDR3 sequencing of genomic DNA was performed by Adaptive Biotechnologies. Turning to the authors' computational methods: Adaptive's ImmunoSEQ software was the source of the TCR sequencing data for 15 to 20 patients, while a few other patients were processed with MiXCR and VDJtools. CD4 versus CD8 sorting errors were corrected by removing sequences found in both subsets at a frequency ratio below 5:1. CDR3 nucleotide sequences shared between donor and recipient were removed because the origin of such sequences could not be assigned. At least 2-fold expansion over unstimulated cells and a minimum CFSE-low frequency of 0.002% (template counts) or 0.001% (read counts) were required for clones to be classified as alloreactive. Clones were considered mappable if detected in sequenced pre-transplant spleen, lymph node, or MLR CFSE-low populations of the donor or recipient. Cumulative frequency of alloreactive clones was calculated as a percentage of all sequences weighted by copy number. Entries here come from immuneACCESS through TCRdb and include only in-frame sequences with V and J called. Some clones fail to appear in such tables; in the studies checked, an unresolved V gene covers under half of the shortfall, and the cause of the remainder is unknown. That table is the source of V, J and clone size, and D and trimming were worked out from the DNA. The sample table holds more than 85,000 clones, of which about four fifths were seen once. Approximately 0.78% of the sample rests with the top ten.

The receptor's source is a human donor who received an intestinal transplant. The receptor chain draws on TRBV28 and TRBJ2-3, with 8 bases matching TRBD1. Specimen: unstimulated CD4+ T cells sorted from spleen or lymph node cells, collected before intestinal transplant. The nucleotide sequence is TGTGCCAGCAGTTTACCCAGGACAGGGAGCCGGGGTGGTACGCAGTATTTT. It is translated as CASSLPRTGSRGGTQYF.